This passage covers 14 T cell receptor beta chains from one sample sequenced in a study of T cell changes during pregnancy in multiple sclerosis. Method: immunoSEQ multiplex PCR; TCRdb's copy keeps in-frame clones and lacks some. The sample lists 55,000 to 75,000 clones, about nine tenths occurring once. Sequencing was performed on peripheral blood, taken after pregnancy. All receptors come from a female donor in good health, enrolled as a control in a pregnancy study.

The chain recombines TRBV7-8 with TRBJ1-6; D is perhaps TRBD1 (6 bases). CDR1 is SGHVS and CDR2 is FQNEAQ in the germline V gene. V lost 1 base and J lost 6, with 16 bases in between. The CDR3 covers 17 residues. In DNA form, the CDR3 reads TGTGCCAGCAGCTTAGATGGCAGGGGAGGGAGTAATTCACCCCTCCACTTT. This sequence encodes CASSLDGRGGSNSPLHF. Drawing the rest from reference TRBV7-8 and TRBJ1-6, the complete variable domain is GAGVSQSPRYKVAKRGQDVALRCDPISGHVSLFWYQQALGQGPEFLTYFQNEAQLDKSGLPSDRFFAERPEGSVSTLKIQRTQQEDSAVYLCASSLDGRGGSNSPLHFGNGTRLTVT.

The chain couples TRBV30 to TRBJ2-2; D not certain. Germline CDR1 reads GTSNPN; CDR2 reads SVGIG (reference sequence). The CDR3 spans 12 residues. V shed 3 bases and J shed 5 bases, with 7 bases lying between them. The CDR3 here is CAWSSVTGELFF. CDR3 coding DNA: TGTGCCTGGAGCTCTGTAACCGGGGAGCTGTTTTTT.

V is TRBV11-1 and J is TRBJ2-7; 9 bases agree with TRBD2. With V trimmed by 5 bases and J by 1 base, 6 bases remained unmatched. CDR1 is SGHAT, CDR2 FQDESV, per germline (reference sequence). This CDR3 spans 15 amino acids. CDR3 protein: CASSQSGGMSYEQYF. The CDR3 bases are TGTGCCAGCAGCCAAAGCGGGGGGATGTCCTACGAGCAGTACTTC. Full variable domain (remainder filled in from reference TRBV11-1 and TRBJ2-7): EAEVAQSPRYKITEKSQAVAFWCDPISGHATLYWYRQILGQGPELLVQFQDESVVDDSQLPKDRFSAERLKGVDSTLKIQPAELGDSAMYLCASSQSGGMSYEQYFGPGTRLTVT.

The rearrangement joins TRBV7-9 to TRBJ2-2, with D unclear. From germline, CDR1 is SEHNR and CDR2 FQNEAQ (reference sequence). The CDR3 runs to 14 residues. Trimming left V 5 bases short and J 5 bases short, with 12 bases between. CDR3 sequence: CASSPLSLTGELFF. The CDR3 nucleotides are TGTGCCAGCAGCCCACTATCTTTGACCGGGGAGCTGTTTTTT.

The V call is TRBV9, the J call TRBJ2-3, with TRBD1 matching over 8 bases. This CDR3 contains 14 residues. The germline gives CDR1 SGDLS, CDR2 YYNGEE. Trimming took 2 bases from V and 4 from J; bases not matched to a gene: 3. This CDR3 reads CASSVTGVADTQYF. DNA of the CDR3: TGTGCCAGCAGCGTGACAGGGGTAGCAGATACGCAGTATTTT.

This clone was recorded only once. The chain uses TRBV19 and TRBJ1-5, with 8 nucleotides matching TRBD1. Germline lookup yields CDR1 LNHDA and CDR2 SQIVND (reference sequence). This CDR3 has 15 residues. V was clipped by 5 bases and J by 6 bases; unmatched bases: 9. The chain's CDR3 is CASSSLRQGSQPQHF. DNA of the CDR3: TGTGCCAGTAGTTCGCTCCGACAGGGGAGTCAGCCCCAGCATTTT.

The rearrangement links TRBV6-4 to TRBJ2-1; 12 bases match TRBD2. The germline V gene has CDR1 MRHNA and CDR2 SNTAGT. V gave up 4 bases and J gave up 10 bases; unmatched junction bases: 5. The CDR3 runs 14 residues. This chain's CDR3 is CASSVTGLAGEQFF. As DNA, the CDR3 is TGTGCCAGCAGTGTTACCGGACTAGCGGGAGAGCAGTTCTTC.

The rearrangement uses TRBV11-2 and TRBJ2-3; a possible D gene is TRBD1 (5 bases). In germline, CDR1 is SGHAT, CDR2 FQNNGV. The CDR3 runs to 16 residues. Trimming removed 4 bases from V and 3 bases from J, with 17 bases in between. CDR3 DNA sequence: TGTGCCAGCAGCTCAACTTCAGGGTCCGGAACAGATACGCAGTATTTT. Amino acid sequence: CASSSTSGSGTDTQYF.

The genes are TRBV2 and TRBJ2-7, with D possibly matching TRBD1 (6 bases). The CDR3 consists of 14 residues. The germline V gene encodes CDR1 SNHLY and CDR2 FYNNEI. The V and J ends lost 6 bases and 4 bases respectively, with 16 bases between them. CDR3: CASRLGGREYEQYF. CDR3 nucleotide sequence: TGTGCCAGCAGGCTTGGGGGCAGGGAGTACGAGCAGTACTTC.

The chain has TRBV14 and TRBJ2-7; D perhaps matches TRBD1 (6 bases). This CDR3 is 17 amino acids long. Germline loops: CDR1 SGHDN, CDR2 FVKESK. Between the trimmed V and J ends, which lost 0 bases and 3 bases, there was a span of 18 bases. The CDR3 sequence: CASSQDIRQATYYEQYF. In DNA, the CDR3 is TGTGCCAGCAGCCAAGATATTCGACAGGCCACCTACTACGAGCAGTACTTC.

For the CDR3, the DNA is TGCGCCAGCAGCGACGCTTCAGGGGACACCGGGGAGCTGTTTTTT. Translating gives CASSDASGDTGELFF. The chain couples TRBV5-1 to TRBJ2-2, with a tentative D call TRBD1 (6 bases). Germline V gene lookup returns CDR1 SGHRS and CDR2 YFSETQ. V lost 4 bases and J lost 3, with 13 bases in between. CDR3 length: 15 amino acids.

The chain uses TRBV10-3 and TRBJ1-1; no definite D call. CDR3 length: 15 amino acids. V dropped 2 bases and J dropped 3 bases, with 13 bases sitting between them. The germline V gene encodes CDR1 ENHRY and CDR2 SYGVKD. The CDR3 reads CAISELAEKHTEAFF. DNA of the CDR3: TGTGCCATCAGTGAGCTGGCAGAAAAACACACTGAAGCTTTCTTT.

The V call is TRBV7-8, the J call TRBJ2-1, with a possible D match to TRBD2 (5 bases). CDR3 length: 15 amino acids. The germline gives CDR1 SGHVS, CDR2 FQNEAQ. V lost 3 bases and J 8 bases, leaving 17 bases between the germline ends. CDR3 bases: TGTGCCAGCAGCTTCCTCCCCTCGGGGTACCATGAGCAGTTCTTC. Encoded protein: CASSFLPSGYHEQFF. The complete variable domain, with remaining parts taken from reference TRBV7-8 and TRBJ2-1, reads GAGVSQSPRYKVAKRGQDVALRCDPISGHVSLFWYQQALGQGPEFLTYFQNEAQLDKSGLPSDRFFAERPEGSVSTLKIQRTQQEDSAVYLCASSFLPSGYHEQFFGPGTRLTVL.

The gene calls are TRBV12-5 and TRBJ1-1; D is perhaps TRBD1 (6 bases). CDR3 length: 13 residues. Trimming took 5 bases from V and 4 from J, leaving 11 bases between them. Germline values: CDR1 LGHNT, CDR2 FRNRAP. CDR3 in DNA: TGTGCTAGTGGTCTAGGGACACGCACTGAAGCTTTCTTT. Its protein product is CASGLGTRTEAFF.